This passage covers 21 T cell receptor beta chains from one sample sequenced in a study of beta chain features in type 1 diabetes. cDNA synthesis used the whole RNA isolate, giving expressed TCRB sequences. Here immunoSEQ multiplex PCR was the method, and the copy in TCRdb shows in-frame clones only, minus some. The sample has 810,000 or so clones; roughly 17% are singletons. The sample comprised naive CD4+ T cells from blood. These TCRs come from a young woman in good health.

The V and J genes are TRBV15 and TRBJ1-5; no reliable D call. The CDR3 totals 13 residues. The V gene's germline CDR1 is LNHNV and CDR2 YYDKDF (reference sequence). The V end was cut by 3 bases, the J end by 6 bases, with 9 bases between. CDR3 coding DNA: TGTGCCACCAGCAGGGCGTACAGTCAGCCCCAGCATTTT. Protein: CATSRAYSQPQHF.

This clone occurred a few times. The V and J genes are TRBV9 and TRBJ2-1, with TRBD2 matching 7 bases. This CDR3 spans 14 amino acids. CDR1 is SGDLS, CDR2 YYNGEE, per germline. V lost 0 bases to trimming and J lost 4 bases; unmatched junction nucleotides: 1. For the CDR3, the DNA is TGTGCCAGCAGCGTAGGGCGGGAGTACAATGAGCAGTTCTTC. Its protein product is CASSVGREYNEQFF.

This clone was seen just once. DNA for the CDR3: TGTGCCAGCAGCTTAGGGGGGTTGGTAGAGACCCAGTACTTC. It codes for CASSLGGLVETQYF. This chain connects TRBV11-2 to TRBJ2-5; D may be TRBD1 or TRBD2 (5 bases each). Germline V gives CDR1 SGHAT, CDR2 FQNNGV. The V gene lost 1 base and the J gene lost 4 bases, with 10 bases spanning the gap. The CDR3 totals 14 residues.

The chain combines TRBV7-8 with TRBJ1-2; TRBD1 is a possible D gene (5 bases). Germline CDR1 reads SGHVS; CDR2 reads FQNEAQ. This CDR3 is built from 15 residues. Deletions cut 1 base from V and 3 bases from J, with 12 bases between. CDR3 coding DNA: TGTGCCAGCAGCTTAGGTAGGACACCGGACTATGGCTACACCTTC. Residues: CASSLGRTPDYGYTF. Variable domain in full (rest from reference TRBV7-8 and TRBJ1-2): GAGVSQSPRYKVAKRGQDVALRCDPISGHVSLFWYQQALGQGPEFLTYFQNEAQLDKSGLPSDRFFAERPEGSVSTLKIQRTQQEDSAVYLCASSLGRTPDYGYTFGSGTRLTVV.

CDR3 in amino acids: CASSQGLVYEQYF. Here the CDR3 DNA reads TGTGCCAGCTCACAGGGACTAGTCTACGAGCAGTACTTC. This sequence joins TRBV18 and TRBJ2-7, with 8 bases fitting TRBD2. This CDR3 is built from 13 residues. The ends lost 4 bases at V and 3 bases at J; junction bases unmatched: 2. The V gene's germline CDR1 is KGHSH and CDR2 LQKENI.

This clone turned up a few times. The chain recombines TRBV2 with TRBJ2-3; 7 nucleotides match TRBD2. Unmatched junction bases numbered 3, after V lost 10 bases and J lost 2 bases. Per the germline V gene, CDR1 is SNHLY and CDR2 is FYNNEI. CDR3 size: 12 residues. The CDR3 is CATRDYTDTQYF. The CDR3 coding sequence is TGTGCCACTCGGGACTACACAGATACGCAGTATTTT.

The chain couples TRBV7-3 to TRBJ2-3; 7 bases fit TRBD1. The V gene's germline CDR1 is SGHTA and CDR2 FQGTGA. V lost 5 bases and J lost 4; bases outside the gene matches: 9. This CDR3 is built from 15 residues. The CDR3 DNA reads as TGTGCCAGCAGCCCAAGCAGGGGGAGTGCAGATACGCAGTATTTT. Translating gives CASSPSRGSADTQYF.

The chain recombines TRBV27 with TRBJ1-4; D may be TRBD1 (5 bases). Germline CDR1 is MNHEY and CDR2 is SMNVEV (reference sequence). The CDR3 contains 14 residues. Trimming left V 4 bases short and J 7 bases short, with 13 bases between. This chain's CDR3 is CASSSRASGEKLFF. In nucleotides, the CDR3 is TGTGCCAGCAGTTCCAGGGCCTCGGGTGAAAAACTGTTTTTT. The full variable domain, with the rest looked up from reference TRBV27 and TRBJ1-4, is EAQVTQNPRYLITVTGKKLTVTCSQNMNHEYMSWYRQDPGLGLRQIYYSMNVEVTDKGDVPEGYKVSRKEKRNFPLILESPSPNQTSLYFCASSSRASGEKLFFGSGTQLSVL.

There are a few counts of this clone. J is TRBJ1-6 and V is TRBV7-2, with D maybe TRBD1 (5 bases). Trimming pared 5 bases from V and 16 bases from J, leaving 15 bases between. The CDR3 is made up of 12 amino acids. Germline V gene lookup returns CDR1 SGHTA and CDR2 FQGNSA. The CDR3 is CASSRLRDFLHF. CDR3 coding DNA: TGTGCCAGCAGCCGGCTCCGGGACTTTCTCCACTTT.

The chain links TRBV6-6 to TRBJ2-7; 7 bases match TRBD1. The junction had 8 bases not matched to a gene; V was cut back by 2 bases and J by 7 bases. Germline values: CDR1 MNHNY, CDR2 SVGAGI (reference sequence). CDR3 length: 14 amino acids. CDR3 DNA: TGTGCCAGCAGTTACACGACAGGGACAACGGAGCAGTACTTC. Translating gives CASSYTTGTTEQYF.

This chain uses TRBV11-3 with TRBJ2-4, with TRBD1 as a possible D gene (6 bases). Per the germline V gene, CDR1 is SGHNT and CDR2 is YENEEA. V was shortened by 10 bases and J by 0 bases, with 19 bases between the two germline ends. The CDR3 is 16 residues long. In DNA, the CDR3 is TGTGCCACAGCAGCTAGGACAGTACTAGCCAAAAACATTCAGTACTTC. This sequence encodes CATAARTVLAKNIQYF.

In nucleotides, the CDR3 is TGTGCCAGCAGTGATTTGACGAGATCTGGAAACACCATATATTTT. Translated, it gives CASSDLTRSGNTIYF. The chain uses TRBV25-1 and TRBJ1-3; D gene uncertain. The germline V gene encodes CDR1 MGHDK and CDR2 SYGVNS. The ends were cut back, 3 bases at V and 1 base at J, with 10 bases in the middle. The CDR3 runs to 15 residues.

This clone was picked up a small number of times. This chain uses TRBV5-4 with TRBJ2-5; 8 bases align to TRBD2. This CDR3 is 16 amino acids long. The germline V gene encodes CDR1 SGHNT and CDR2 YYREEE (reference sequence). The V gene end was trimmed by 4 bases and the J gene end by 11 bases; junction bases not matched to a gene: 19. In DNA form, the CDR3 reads TGTGCCAGCAGCGCCTCCGGAGCGGGAGCGGCAATTTGGCAGTACTTC. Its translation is CASSASGAGAAIWQYF.

In DNA, the CDR3 is TGTGCCAGCAGCTTCCTCGAGGATTCCTACGAGCAGTACTTC. This codes for CASSFLEDSYEQYF. The rearrangement links TRBV7-8 to TRBJ2-7, with no clear D. V was pared by 3 bases and J by 1 base, with 10 bases between. This CDR3 spans 14 amino acids. Germline V gives CDR1 SGHVS, CDR2 FQNEAQ. The variable domain in full, with the rest retrieved from reference TRBV7-8 and TRBJ2-7, is GAGVSQSPRYKVAKRGQDVALRCDPISGHVSLFWYQQALGQGPEFLTYFQNEAQLDKSGLPSDRFFAERPEGSVSTLKIQRTQQEDSAVYLCASSFLEDSYEQYFGPGTRLTVT.

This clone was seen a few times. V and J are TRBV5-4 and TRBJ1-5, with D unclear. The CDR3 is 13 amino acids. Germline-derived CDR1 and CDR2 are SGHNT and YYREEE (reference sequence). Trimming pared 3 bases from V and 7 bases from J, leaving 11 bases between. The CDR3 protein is CASSSEAGQPQHF. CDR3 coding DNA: TGTGCCAGCAGCTCTGAGGCGGGACAGCCCCAGCATTTT.

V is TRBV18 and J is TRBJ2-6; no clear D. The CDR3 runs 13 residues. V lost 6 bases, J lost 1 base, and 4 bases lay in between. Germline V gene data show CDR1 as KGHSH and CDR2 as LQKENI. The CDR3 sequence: CASSFSGANVLTF. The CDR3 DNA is TGTGCCAGCTCTTTTTCTGGGGCCAACGTCCTGACTTTC.

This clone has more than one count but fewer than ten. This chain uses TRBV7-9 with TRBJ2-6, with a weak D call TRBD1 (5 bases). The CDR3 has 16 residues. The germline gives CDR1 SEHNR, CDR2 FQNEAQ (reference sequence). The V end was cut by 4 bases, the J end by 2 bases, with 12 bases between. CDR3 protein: CASSWTPWAGANVLTF. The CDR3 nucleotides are TGTGCCAGCAGCTGGACACCTTGGGCTGGGGCCAACGTCCTGACTTTC.

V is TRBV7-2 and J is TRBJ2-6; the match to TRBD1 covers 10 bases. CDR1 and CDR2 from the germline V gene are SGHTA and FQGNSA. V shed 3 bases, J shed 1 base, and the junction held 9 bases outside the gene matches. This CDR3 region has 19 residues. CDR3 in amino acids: CASSFRPGQGSSGANVLTF. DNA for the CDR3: TGTGCCAGCAGCTTTCGTCCGGGACAGGGGTCATCTGGGGCCAACGTCCTGACTTTC.

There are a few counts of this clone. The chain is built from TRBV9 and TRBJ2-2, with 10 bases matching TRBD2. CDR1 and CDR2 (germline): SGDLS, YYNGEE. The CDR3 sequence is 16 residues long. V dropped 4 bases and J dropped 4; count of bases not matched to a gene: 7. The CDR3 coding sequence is TGTGCCAGCAGCATAGTAGCGGGAGGACCCACCGGGGAGCTGTTTTTT. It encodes CASSIVAGGPTGELFF.

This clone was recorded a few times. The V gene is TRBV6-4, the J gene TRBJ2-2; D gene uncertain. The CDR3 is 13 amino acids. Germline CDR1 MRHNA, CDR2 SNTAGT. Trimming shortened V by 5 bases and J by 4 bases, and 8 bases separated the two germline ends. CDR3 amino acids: CASSMTGTGELFF. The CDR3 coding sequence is TGTGCCAGCAGTATGACTGGCACCGGGGAGCTGTTTTTT.

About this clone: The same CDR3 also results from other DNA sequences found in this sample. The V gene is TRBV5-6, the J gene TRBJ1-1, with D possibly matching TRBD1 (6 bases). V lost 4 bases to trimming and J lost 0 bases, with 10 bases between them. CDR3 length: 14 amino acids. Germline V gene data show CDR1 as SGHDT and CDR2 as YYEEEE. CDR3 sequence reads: CASSPGTLNTEAFF. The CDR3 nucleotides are TGTGCCAGCAGCCCTGGGACACTGAACACTGAAGCTTTCTTT. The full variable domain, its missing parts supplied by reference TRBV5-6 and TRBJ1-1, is DAGVTQSPTHLIKTRGQQVTLRCSPKSGHDTVSWYQQALGQGPQFIFQYYEEEERQRGNFPDRFSGHQFPNYSSELNVNALLLGDSALYLCASSPGTLNTEAFFGQGTRLTVV.